The following is a T cell receptor (beta chain) sequence with its context. Antigen unknown. The CDR3 sequence is 16 residues long. CDR1 is MNHNY, CDR2 SVGAGI, per germline (reference sequence). The J segment lost 6 bases and the V segment lost 0 bases, leaving 4 bases of the junction unmatched. This sample was taken from a study of cytomegalovirus exposure and HLA in healthy donors. Study-wide points: In a later analysis, several top co-occurrence clusters appeared linked to parvovirus B19, influenza, CMV and Epstein-Barr virus.

PCR primers comprised 60 Vbeta and 13 Jbeta primers. The data were produced by immunoSEQ multiplex PCR, yet TCRdb's version contains in-frame clones alone and is incomplete. The data show 110,000 to 150,000 clones, approximately 80% seen once. The origin of this receptor is a male donor in good health and CMV-seronegative. The chain couples TRBV6-6 to TRBJ2-2; 10 bases line up with TRBD2. Sequencing input: PBMCs. CDR3 nucleotides: TGTGCCAGCAGTTACTCGGGGCTAGCGGGAGCCGGGGAGCTGTTTTTT. It yields the protein CASSYSGLAGAGELFF.